This T cell receptor beta chain was recovered during a study of T cells after posttransplantation cyclophosphamide. Points from the study as a whole: Donor-recipient repertoire similarity was low at 1-2 months, rising over year one. Recipient CMV seropositivity and CMV reactivation strongly tracked TRB clonality. Skin or GI-infiltrating T cells shared few TRB sequences with blood.

Notes on this clone: The antigen is not known.

The V gene lost 5 bases and the J gene lost 8 bases, with 12 bases spanning the gap. The germline gives CDR1 LNHDA, CDR2 SQIVND (reference sequence). This CDR3 has 13 residues. Treatment was busulfan-fludarabine conditioning, a marrow graft, and cyclophosphamide on days +3 and +4. Assay used: immunoSEQ multiplex PCR; TCRdb lists only in-frame clones, some missing. The profile shows about 10,000 clones, 82% of them singletons. The sample consisted of PBMCs, taken approximately 1,900 days after a stem cell transplant with posttransplant cyclophosphamide. V usage is TRBV19 and J usage is TRBJ2-2, with D possibly TRBD2 on 5 matching bases. This receptor was taken from a female patient in her thirties or forties who received an allogeneic stem cell transplant from a related donor, was CMV-positive, and had no GVHD. Some T cells may be transferred from the graft donor. CDR3 amino acids: CASSSLRAGELFF. CDR3 in DNA: TGTGCCAGTAGTTCCTTGAGGGCGGGGGAGCTGTTTTTT.